This T cell receptor beta chain was identified in a study of T-cell memory formation after mild COVID-19. Overall study findings and caveats: The appearance of some responding clones in pre-infection memory suggested that cross-reactive memory joined. Among contracting clones, CD4+ were mainly CM/EM and CD8+ enriched in EMRA.

TCRdb independently ran MiXCR on the 5' RACE reads; one entry per CDR3 protein. The sample includes about 400,000 distinct CDR3 sequences, roughly 18% seen only once; the top ten take roughly 21%. The sample holds many counts of this clonotype. As yet, its antigen is unknown. Germline V gene data show CDR1 as MNHEY and CDR2 as SMNVEV (reference sequence). With 11 bases clipped from V and 4 bases from J, the junction kept 14 bases outside the gene matches. The CDR3 loop spans 16 amino acids. Material for sequencing was PBMCs or a T cell subset sorted from them (not recorded which). The rearrangement joins TRBV27 to TRBJ2-5; 12 bases map to TRBD2. The sequence was collected from a young man who had mild COVID-19 (a few samples of this study predate the infection). Cell type and time point are not known. DNA of the CDR3: TGTGCCCGCTCTAGCGGGGGGGCCGGTTTGTTAGAGACCCAGTACTTC. Protein product: CARSSGGAGLLETQYF.